One sample yielded the 14 T cell receptor beta chains listed below, sequenced in a study of blood T cell repertoires in COVID-19. Generated by immunoSEQ multiplex PCR, the TCRdb table keeps only in-frame clones and is missing some. Of about 180,000 clones listed, 80% to 90% are singletons. Sequencing was carried out using peripheral blood. The receptors come from a human donor with active or convalescent COVID-19. The donor label of this sample is uncertain.

This chain connects TRBV7-9 to TRBJ2-3, with 7 bases that match TRBD2. The germline gives CDR1 SEHNR, CDR2 FQNEAQ (reference sequence). V lost 5 bases, J lost 4 bases, and 12 bases stayed unmatched. CDR3 length: 16 amino acids. The CDR3 sequence is CASSRDGAGVADTQYF. In nucleotides, the CDR3 is TGTGCCAGCAGCCGAGATGGGGCGGGAGTGGCAGATACGCAGTATTTT.

The V gene is TRBV4-2, the J gene TRBJ2-5, with 8 bases fitting TRBD2. This CDR3 region has 13 residues. J gave up 2 bases and V 8 bases, and 4 bases lay outside the gene matches. Germline values: CDR1 LGHNA, CDR2 YNFKEQ. The CDR3 region has the DNA TGTGCCAGCGGATTAGCGGGGCAAGAGACCCAGTACTTC. This encodes CASGLAGQETQYF.

The rearrangement links TRBV7-3 to TRBJ1-1; 8 bases are shared with TRBD1. This CDR3 spans 17 amino acids. V gave up 6 bases and J gave up 0 bases; unmatched junction bases: 12. The V gene's germline CDR1 is SGHTA and CDR2 FQGTGA. CDR3 DNA sequence: TGTGCCAGCAGTAGGACAGGGCTCGGAAGGGTGAACACTGAAGCTTTCTTT. Translating it yields CASSRTGLGRVNTEAFF.

The gene calls are TRBV6-6 and TRBJ1-3; 9 nucleotides align to TRBD1. V lost 5 bases to trimming and J lost 0 bases; unmatched junction nucleotides: 5. The CDR3 has 16 residues. Germline values: CDR1 MNHNY, CDR2 SVGAGI (reference sequence). The chain's CDR3 is CASSLEQGASGNTIYF. For the CDR3, the DNA is TGTGCCAGCAGTCTAGAACAGGGGGCCTCTGGAAACACCATATATTTT.

The chain employs TRBV12-3 or TRBV12-4 and TRBJ2-1, with D hard to call. V shed 7 bases and J shed 3 bases, with 4 bases lying between them. This CDR3 contains 11 residues. CDR3 DNA: TGTGCCAGCACCCACTACAATGAGCAGTTCTTC. Translating gives CASTHYNEQFF.

CDR3 residues: CASSLVTGGVKEQYF. CDR3 bases: TGTGCCAGCAGCTTGGTTACGGGAGGGGTTAAGGAGCAGTACTTC. The gene calls are TRBV5-4 and TRBJ2-7; TRBD2 aligns across 8 bases. V lost 0 bases, J lost 7 bases, and 9 bases stayed unmatched. The CDR3 extends over 15 amino acids. In germline, CDR1 is SGHNT, CDR2 YYREEE (reference sequence). The full variable domain, rest sourced from reference TRBV5-4 and TRBJ2-7, is ETGVTQSPTHLIKTRGQQVTLRCSSQSGHNTVSWYQQALGQGPQFIFQYYREEENGRGNFPPRFSGLQFPNYSSELNVNALELDDSALYLCASSLVTGGVKEQYFGPGTRLTVT.

The CDR3: CASSLTSTSGSDEQFF. The CDR3 DNA follows: TGTGCCAGCTCACTTACATCGACTAGCGGGAGCGATGAGCAGTTCTTC. The genes are TRBV18 and TRBJ2-1; 12 bases line up with TRBD2. The CDR3 consists of 16 residues. CDR1 and CDR2 (germline): KGHSH, LQKENI. The junction had 9 bases not matched to a gene; V was cut back by 4 bases and J by 8 bases.

As concerns this clone: The sample contains more than one DNA sequence encoding this CDR3. The chain is built from TRBV7-9 and TRBJ1-1; D gene ambiguous. Trimming took off 3 bases at V and 5 bases at J, with 7 bases between the two ends. Germline V gene data show CDR1 as SEHNR and CDR2 as FQNEAQ (reference sequence). This CDR3 spans 12 amino acids. CDR3 sequence: CASSFEGTEAFF. CDR3 nucleotides: TGTGCCAGCAGCTTCGAGGGAACTGAAGCTTTCTTT.

J is TRBJ1-2 and V is TRBV30; unclear D gene. Germline-derived CDR1 and CDR2 are GTSNPN and SVGIG (reference sequence). The ends were cut back, 0 bases at V and 0 bases at J, with 5 bases in the middle. This CDR3 comprises 13 residues. This chain's CDR3 is CAWSVLANYGYTF. For the CDR3, the DNA is TGTGCCTGGAGTGTACTCGCTAACTATGGCTACACCTTC. Drawing the rest from reference TRBV30 and TRBJ1-2, the complete variable domain is SQTIHQWPATLVQPVGSPLSLECTVEGTSNPNLYWYRQAAGRGLQLLFYSVGIGQISSEVPQNLSASRPQDRQFILSSKKLLLSDSGFYLCAWSVLANYGYTFGSGTRLTVV.

This rearrangement joins TRBV9 to TRBJ2-2; 9 bases fit TRBD1. In germline, CDR1 is SGDLS, CDR2 YYNGEE. V was pared by 4 bases and J by 3 bases, with 4 bases of the junction left unmatched. CDR3 length equals 15 residues. Here the CDR3 DNA reads TGTGCCAGCAGCATGCACAGGGGGCACACCGGGGAGCTGTTTTTT. As protein: CASSMHRGHTGELFF.

This chain joins TRBV10-3 and TRBJ1-3; 7 bases agree with TRBD1. The CDR3 has 15 residues. Germline V lookup: CDR1 ENHRY, CDR2 SYGVKD. The trim removed 6 bases at V and 4 bases at J, leaving 9 bases unmatched. Written as DNA, the CDR3 is TGTGCCATCAGACTCGACAGGGAAGAAGGAAACACCATATATTTT. This encodes CAIRLDREEGNTIYF.

This clone has at least ten counts. V usage is TRBV9 and J usage is TRBJ2-7; TRBD2 agrees at 10 bases. The CDR3 has 15 amino acids. Unmatched junction bases numbered 9, after V lost 3 bases and J lost 6 bases. The V gene's germline CDR1 is SGDLS and CDR2 YYNGEE. The CDR3 region has the DNA TGTGCCAGCAGCGAATCACTAGCGGGAAACAGCGAGCAGTACTTC. Translated, it gives CASSESLAGNSEQYF.

The chain links TRBV12-5 to TRBJ2-1, with 7 bases identical to TRBD2. The CDR3 loop spans 13 amino acids. CDR1 LGHNT and CDR2 FRNRAP come from the germline V gene. Germline trimming cut 9 bases from V and 2 bases from J; bases unmatched to any gene: 4. CDR3 bases: TGTGCTAGCGCTGGGACTACCTACAATGAGCAGTTCTTC. Translating it yields CASAGTTYNEQFF.

This chain connects TRBV5-4 to TRBJ2-7, with 12 bases fitting TRBD2. This CDR3 spans 15 amino acids. Per germline, CDR1 SGHNT and CDR2 YYREEE (reference sequence). V dropped 2 bases and J dropped 6; count of bases not matched to a gene: 6. The chain's CDR3 is CASSFPSGRGAEQYF. CDR3 nucleotides: TGTGCCAGCAGCTTCCCTAGCGGGAGGGGAGCCGAGCAGTACTTC.